These T cell receptor beta chains were read from a single sample in a study of blood T cell repertoires in COVID-19. Measured with immunoSEQ multiplex PCR; TCRdb has only the in-frame clones, and not every one. This sample yields about 480,000 clones, of which approximately 89% are seen a single time; 0.75% to 0.9% belongs to the top ten. What was sequenced was peripheral blood. These receptors were obtained from a man between 18 and 35 years old with COVID-19, enrolled during active disease. The CDR3 runs from the conserved cysteine through the conserved F or W. Each record gives: D gene, J gene, clone size, V gene, CDR3 protein, CDR3 DNA. A D gene is named only where the DNA matches it firmly. The size of a clone is reported for some rows only, either as once, few or many, or as a class for expanded clones.

D: TRBD2; J: TRBJ2-7; size: NA; V: TRBV10-1; CDR3: CASSERLAGDSEQYF; DNA: TGCGCCAGCAGTGAGAGACTAGCGGGAGACTCCGAGCAGTACTTC
D: TRBD1; J: TRBJ2-3; size: NA; V: TRBV7-2; CDR3: CASSYRGLTSTDTQYF; DNA: TGTGCCAGCAGCTACAGGGGGCTCACTAGCACAGATACGCAGTATTTT
D: NA; J: TRBJ2-7; size: NA; V: TRBV10-2; CDR3: CASSESRSREQYF; DNA: TGCGCCAGCAGTGAGTCTAGGTCTAGAGAGCAGTACTTC
D: NA; J: TRBJ1-1; size: NA; V: TRBV28; CDR3: CVSIATTGEAFF; DNA: TGTGTTTCAATCGCCACTACAGGGGAAGCTTTCTTT
D: NA; J: TRBJ2-3; size: NA; V: TRBV6-1; CDR3: CASSEIRRGYF; DNA: TGTGCCAGCAGTGAAATAAGGCGGGGGTATTTT
D: TRBD2; J: TRBJ2-1; size: NA; V: TRBV4-1; CDR3: CASSQERFLRVVSGRSTNEQFF; DNA: TGCGCCAGCAGCCAAGAAAGATTCTTAAGAGTCGTTAGCGGGAGATCCACCAATGAGCAGTTCTTC
D: NA; J: TRBJ2-7; size: NA; V: TRBV7-9; CDR3: CASSRGDSYEQYF; DNA: TGTGCCAGCAGTAGGGGGGACAGCTACGAGCAGTACTTC
D: NA; J: TRBJ1-1; size: once; V: TRBV12-3/TRBV12-4; CDR3: CASRETAEAFF; DNA: TGTGCCAGCAGGGAGACAGCTGAAGCTTTCTTT
D: TRBD2; J: TRBJ2-5; size: once; V: TRBV5-1; CDR3: CASSHPRTSGSVTTQYF; DNA: TGCGCCAGCAGCCACCCGAGGACTAGCGGGAGTGTAACGACCCAGTACTTC
D: TRBD1; J: TRBJ2-5; size: NA; V: TRBV5-1; CDR3: CASRQQGEETQYF; DNA: TGCGCCAGCAGGCAGCAGGGGGAAGAGACCCAGTACTTC
D: NA; J: TRBJ2-5; size: NA; V: TRBV2; CDR3: CATGAETQYF; DNA: TGTGCCACAGGGGCTGAGACCCAGTACTTC
D: TRBD2; J: TRBJ2-1; size: NA; V: TRBV29-1; CDR3: CSVEGLAGEQFF; DNA: TGCAGCGTTGAAGGACTAGCGGGTGAGCAGTTCTTC
D: TRBD1; J: TRBJ1-5; size: NA; V: TRBV19; CDR3: CASRDRGVQPQHF; DNA: TGTGCCAGCAGGGACAGGGGAGTTCAGCCCCAGCATTTT
D: NA; J: TRBJ2-2; size: NA; V: TRBV6-5; CDR3: CASSGRSTGELFF; DNA: TGTGCCAGCAGCGGGAGAAGTACCGGGGAGCTGTTTTTT
D: NA; J: TRBJ1-6; size: NA; V: TRBV2; CDR3: CASRGLENYNSPLHF; DNA: TGTGCCAGCAGGGGGCTGGAAAACTATAATTCACCCCTCCACTTT
D: NA; J: TRBJ1-5; size: once; V: TRBV6-5; CDR3: CASSYSRFGGDGPQHF; DNA: TGTGCCAGCAGTTACTCGCGTTTCGGGGGGGACGGGCCCCAGCATTTT
D: TRBD2; J: TRBJ2-3; size: NA; V: TRBV24-1; CDR3: CATSDLRLAGGPEPPDTQYF; DNA: TGTGCCACCAGTGATTTAAGACTAGCGGGAGGGCCAGAGCCACCGGATACGCAGTATTTT
D: TRBD2; J: TRBJ2-3; size: NA; V: TRBV20-1; CDR3: CSASHRTSGRTDTQYF; DNA: TGCAGTGCTAGTCACCGGACTAGCGGGAGGACAGATACGCAGTATTTT
D: TRBD1; J: TRBJ1-1; size: NA; V: TRBV18; CDR3: CASSPGQGNAEAFF; DNA: TGTGCCAGCTCACCAGGACAGGGGAACGCTGAAGCTTTCTTT
D: TRBD1; J: TRBJ2-3; size: NA; V: TRBV2; CDR3: CASTGQGSDTQYF; DNA: TGTGCCAGCACCGGACAGGGTTCAGATACGCAGTATTTT
D: NA; J: TRBJ1-6; size: NA; V: TRBV18; CDR3: CASSPGGGKSPLHF; DNA: TGTGCCAGCTCTCCGGGGGGAGGAAAATCACCCCTCCACTTT
D: TRBD1; J: TRBJ1-1; size: once; V: TRBV6-4; CDR3: CASIRDRGKGEAFF; DNA: TGTGCCAGCATCCGGGACAGGGGGAAAGGTGAAGCTTTCTTT
D: NA; J: TRBJ1-4; size: NA; V: TRBV2; CDR3: CASRDFRGPNEKLFF; DNA: TGTGCCAGCAGAGACTTCAGGGGACCTAATGAAAAACTGTTTTTT
D: NA; J: TRBJ1-5; size: NA; V: TRBV5-6; CDR3: CASSLRDNQPQHF; DNA: TGTGCCAGCAGCCTGAGGGACAATCAGCCCCAGCATTTT
D: NA; J: TRBJ1-2; size: NA; V: TRBV18; CDR3: CASSPQSVGDYGYTF; DNA: TGTGCCAGCTCACCACAATCGGTGGGCGACTATGGCTACACCTTC
D: NA; J: TRBJ1-5; size: NA; V: TRBV19; CDR3: CASSLRIRVGQPQHF; DNA: TGTGCCAGTAGTCTCAGGATCAGGGTTGGGCAGCCCCAGCATTTT
D: NA; J: TRBJ1-1; size: NA; V: TRBV7-2; CDR3: CASSVTGPFGSEAFF; DNA: TGTGCCAGCAGCGTGACAGGCCCCTTTGGATCTGAAGCTTTCTTT
D: NA; J: TRBJ1-3; size: NA; V: TRBV9; CDR3: CASSVAGAGNTIYF; DNA: TGTGCCAGCAGCGTAGCAGGGGCTGGAAACACCATATATTTT
D: NA; J: TRBJ2-1; size: NA; V: TRBV27; CDR3: CASSLSASSYNEQFF; DNA: TGTGCCAGCAGTTTATCCGCGTCTTCCTACAATGAGCAGTTCTTC
D: NA; J: TRBJ2-3; size: NA; V: TRBV9; CDR3: CASSVDPGSGTDTQYF; DNA: TGTGCCAGCAGCGTAGATCCAGGTTCGGGCACAGATACGCAGTATTTT
D: NA; J: TRBJ1-4; size: NA; V: TRBV14; CDR3: CASSQGGGNEKLFF; DNA: TGTGCCAGCAGCCAAGGGGGAGGGAATGAAAAACTGTTTTTT
D: NA; J: TRBJ1-5; size: NA; V: TRBV18; CDR3: CASSPELDQPQHF; DNA: TGTGCCAGCTCACCAGAACTGGATCAGCCCCAGCATTTT
D: NA; J: TRBJ2-3; size: NA; V: TRBV4-1; CDR3: CASSQEERREDTQYF; DNA: TGCGCCAGCAGCCAAGAAGAGCGGAGGGAAGATACGCAGTATTTT
D: NA; J: TRBJ2-2; size: NA; V: TRBV24-1; CDR3: CATSGADKGTGELFF; DNA: TGTGCCACCAGTGGGGCCGACAAGGGGACCGGGGAGCTGTTTTTT
D: NA; J: TRBJ1-5; size: NA; V: TRBV19; CDR3: CASSIVGGAPQPQHF; DNA: TGTGCCAGTAGTATAGTGGGGGGGGCTCCTCAGCCCCAGCATTTT
D: TRBD2; J: TRBJ2-7; size: NA; V: TRBV12-3/TRBV12-4; CDR3: CASSFSGVYEQYF; DNA: TGTGCCAGCAGTTTTAGCGGGGTCTACGAGCAGTACTTC
D: TRBD1; J: TRBJ1-5; size: NA; V: TRBV5-1; CDR3: CASSPGTGGSGQPQHF; DNA: TGCGCCAGCAGCCCCGGGACAGGGGGTTCGGGACAGCCCCAGCATTTT
D: NA; J: TRBJ2-5; size: NA; V: TRBV5-1; CDR3: CASFQTKETQYF; DNA: TGCGCCAGCTTTCAAACAAAAGAGACCCAGTACTTC
D: NA; J: TRBJ2-5; size: NA; V: TRBV19; CDR3: CASSSSQVPQETQYF; DNA: TGTGCCAGTAGTTCCTCACAGGTTCCCCAAGAGACCCAGTACTTC
D: NA; J: TRBJ2-3; size: NA; V: TRBV5-5; CDR3: CASRQDTDTQYF; DNA: TGTGCCAGCAGGCAGGACACAGATACGCAGTATTTT
D: TRBD1; J: TRBJ2-6; size: NA; V: TRBV27; CDR3: CASTTGAEPGANVLTF; DNA: TGTGCCAGTACTACAGGGGCCGAACCTGGGGCCAACGTCCTGACTTTC
D: TRBD1; J: TRBJ1-1; size: NA; V: TRBV6-4; CDR3: CASSEDRGQEENTEAFF; DNA: TGTGCCAGCAGTGAGGACAGGGGGCAAGAGGAGAACACTGAAGCTTTCTTT
D: NA; J: TRBJ2-3; size: NA; V: TRBV11-3; CDR3: CASNDPGYTQYF; DNA: TGTGCCAGCAACGACCCGGGATATACGCAGTATTTT
D: TRBD2; J: TRBJ2-3; size: NA; V: TRBV30; CDR3: CAWSFGLAGEDTQYF; DNA: TGTGCCTGGAGTTTCGGACTAGCGGGAGAGGATACGCAGTATTTT
D: TRBD2; J: TRBJ2-3; size: NA; V: TRBV10-3; CDR3: CAISESGLAGGGTDTQYF; DNA: TGTGCCATCAGTGAGTCAGGACTAGCGGGGGGGGGCACAGATACGCAGTATTTT
D: NA; J: TRBJ2-7; size: NA; V: TRBV6-6; CDR3: CASSYVRADEQYF; DNA: TGTGCCAGCAGTTACGTCAGGGCTGATGAGCAGTACTTC
D: TRBD2; J: TRBJ2-7; size: NA; V: TRBV5-5; CDR3: CASSFLTSGYEQYF; DNA: TGTGCCAGCAGCTTTCTGACTAGCGGCTACGAGCAGTACTTC
D: NA; J: TRBJ1-6; size: once; V: TRBV4-1; CDR3: CASSRTGLLNSPLHF; DNA: TGCGCCAGCAGCCGTACCGGACTGCTTAATTCACCCCTCCACTTT
D: TRBD1; J: TRBJ2-1; size: NA; V: TRBV5-1; CDR3: CASSFGTGLAYEQFF; DNA: TGCGCCAGCAGCTTCGGGACAGGGCTGGCTTATGAGCAGTTCTTC
D: NA; J: TRBJ2-3; size: NA; V: TRBV5-5; CDR3: CASSLVAIVTDTQYF; DNA: TGTGCCAGCAGCTTGGTTGCCATAGTGACAGATACGCAGTATTTT
D: TRBD2; J: TRBJ2-1; size: few; V: TRBV9; CDR3: CASSVGSGSYNEQFF; DNA: TGTGCCAGCAGCGTTGGGAGCGGGAGCTACAATGAGCAGTTCTTC
D: TRBD2; J: TRBJ2-2; size: few; V: TRBV19; CDR3: CASSIARGTSGITGELFF; DNA: TGTGCCAGTAGTATAGCGCGAGGGACTAGCGGAATTACTGGGGAGCTGTTTTTT
D: TRBD2; J: TRBJ2-5; size: NA; V: TRBV7-9; CDR3: CASSPRLAGEEETQYF; DNA: TGTGCCAGCAGCCCTCGGCTTGCGGGAGAGGAAGAGACCCAGTACTTC
D: NA; J: TRBJ1-2; size: NA; V: TRBV3-1/TRBV3-2; CDR3: CASSQVDGGYTF; DNA: TGTGCCAGCAGCCAAGTCGACGGGGGCTACACCTTC
D: TRBD1; J: TRBJ1-1; size: NA; V: TRBV4-2; CDR3: CASSSTGGTEAFF; DNA: TGTGCCAGCAGCTCGACAGGGGGCACTGAAGCTTTCTTT
D: NA; J: TRBJ2-1; size: NA; V: TRBV3-1/TRBV3-2; CDR3: CASISKGGREQFF; DNA: TGTGCCAGCATCTCAAAGGGGGGGCGTGAGCAGTTCTTC
D: NA; J: TRBJ2-7; size: NA; V: TRBV9; CDR3: CASSVGPPGTRVYEQYF; DNA: TGTGCCAGCAGCGTAGGTCCCCCAGGGACACGAGTCTACGAGCAGTACTTC
D: TRBD1; J: TRBJ2-1; size: NA; V: TRBV9; CDR3: CASRGDRAEQFF; DNA: TGTGCCAGCAGAGGGGACAGGGCTGAGCAGTTCTTC
D: TRBD1; J: TRBJ1-4; size: NA; V: TRBV27; CDR3: CASSIQGAPNEKLFF; DNA: TGTGCCAGCAGTATACAGGGGGCACCTAATGAAAAACTGTTTTTT
D: NA; J: TRBJ2-7; size: NA; V: TRBV27; CDR3: CASSLSGSSYEQYF; DNA: TGTGCCAGCAGTTTAAGCGGAAGCTCCTACGAGCAGTACTTC